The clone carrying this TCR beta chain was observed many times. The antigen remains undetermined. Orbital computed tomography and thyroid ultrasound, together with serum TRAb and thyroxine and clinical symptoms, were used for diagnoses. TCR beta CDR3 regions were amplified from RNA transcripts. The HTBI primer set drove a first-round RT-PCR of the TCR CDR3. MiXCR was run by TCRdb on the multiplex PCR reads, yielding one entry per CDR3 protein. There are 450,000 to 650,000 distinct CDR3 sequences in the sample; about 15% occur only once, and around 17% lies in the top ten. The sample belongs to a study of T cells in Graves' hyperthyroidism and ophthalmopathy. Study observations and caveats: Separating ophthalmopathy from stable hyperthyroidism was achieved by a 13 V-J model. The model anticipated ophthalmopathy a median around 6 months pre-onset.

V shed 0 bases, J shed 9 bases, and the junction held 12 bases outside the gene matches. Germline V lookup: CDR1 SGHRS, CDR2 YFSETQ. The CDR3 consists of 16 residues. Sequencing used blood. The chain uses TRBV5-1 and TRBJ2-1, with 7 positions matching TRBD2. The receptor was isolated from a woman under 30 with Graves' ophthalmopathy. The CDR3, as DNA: TGCGCCAGCAGCTTGGGAGGCGGGGGAGAAAGGAGTGAGCAGTTCTTC. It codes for CASSLGGGGERSEQFF.